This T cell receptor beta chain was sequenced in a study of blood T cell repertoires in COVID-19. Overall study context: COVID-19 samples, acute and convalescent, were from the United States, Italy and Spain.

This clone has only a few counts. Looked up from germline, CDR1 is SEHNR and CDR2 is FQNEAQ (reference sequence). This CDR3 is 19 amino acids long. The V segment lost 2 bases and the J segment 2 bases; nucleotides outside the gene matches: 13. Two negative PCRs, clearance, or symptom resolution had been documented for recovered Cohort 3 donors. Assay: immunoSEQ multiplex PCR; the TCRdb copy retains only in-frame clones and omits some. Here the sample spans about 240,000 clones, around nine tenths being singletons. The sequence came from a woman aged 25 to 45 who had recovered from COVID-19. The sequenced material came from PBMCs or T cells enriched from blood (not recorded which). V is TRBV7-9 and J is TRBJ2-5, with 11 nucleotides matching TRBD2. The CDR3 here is CASSLSGQPLAGGQETQYF. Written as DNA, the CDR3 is TGTGCCAGCAGCTTAAGTGGCCAGCCGCTAGCGGGAGGTCAAGAGACCCAGTACTTC.